This TCR beta chain comes out of a study of a mutant IDH1 vaccine in newly diagnosed glioma. CDR3 length: 11 residues. V gave up 6 bases and J gave up 5 bases, with 8 bases separating them. CDR1 and CDR2 (germline): LGHNA, YNFKEQ. Profiling relied on immunoSEQ multiplex PCR, and the TCRdb table lists in-frame clones only, not all of them. This table holds 110,000 or so clones, roughly 90% found once. About this clone itself: Its antigen remains unknown.

Study findings and constraints: Vaccine-induced immune responses occurred in approximately 93% of patients. Top-clonotype changes in peripheral T cells seemed unrelated to pseudoprogression.

As for time point: week 11, during vaccination. The vaccine gave 300 ug of a 20-mer mutant IDH1 peptide subcutaneously per dose. Sequencing was performed on PBMCs, taken from a glioma patient whose treatment included an IDH1 peptide vaccine. The gene calls are TRBV4-2 and TRBJ2-7; no clear D. The sequence was obtained from a woman in her 50s with glioma. CDR3 amino acids: CASRGMNEQYF. In DNA form, the CDR3 reads TGTGCCAGCAGGGGTATGAACGAGCAGTACTTC.